This T cell receptor beta chain was captured in a study of T cells in Graves' hyperthyroidism and ophthalmopathy. Study conclusions and caveats: Ophthalmopathy was distinguished from stable hyperthyroidism by 13 V-J signatures. With a median lead of around 5.9 months before onset, the model predicted ophthalmopathy. Blood also contained most expanded thyroid clonotypes above 0.001.

There are many counts of this clonotype. Its cognate antigen is unknown. Amplification targeted TCR beta CDR3 regions from RNA transcripts. TCR CDR3 underwent first-round RT-PCR with the HTBI primer set. TCRdb itself ran the multiplex PCR reads through MiXCR, one entry per CDR3 protein. This table has roughly 240,000 distinct CDR3 sequences, around 24% appearing once. Diagnoses were made from clinical symptoms, serum measures (thyroxine and TRAb), thyroid ultrasound and orbital computed tomography. V shed 4 bases and J shed 0 bases, with 17 bases lying between them. This CDR3 region has 16 residues. Germline V gene data show CDR1 as SGHRS and CDR2 as YFSETQ.

The chain carries TRBV5-1 and TRBJ2-7; D is possibly TRBD2 (5 bases). The clonotype comes from a woman aged 40 to 49 with Graves' ophthalmopathy. Sequenced: blood. The CDR3 DNA is TGCGCCAGCAGCCAGGCTTATGGGGAGAGCTCCTACGAGCAGTACTTC. This codes for CASSQAYGESSYEQYF.